The next 9 T cell receptor beta chains were all read from a single sample in a study of T cells after yellow fever vaccination. TCRdb re-derived calls from the 5' RACE reads in MiXCR, one entry per CDR3 protein. The data hold 300,000 or so distinct CDR3 sequences, with 8.5% to 10% observed a single time. Sequencing used CD4+ T cells sorted from PBMCs, obtained 5 days after the yellow fever booster vaccination. The receptors stem from a young man who received the YFV17D yellow fever vaccine.

This clonotype was counted between two and nine times. The CDR3 loop is CSARGWGSSGVDTQYF. The CDR3 nucleotides are TGCAGTGCTAGGGGTTGGGGGTCTAGCGGGGTTGATACGCAGTATTTT. This rearrangement joins TRBV20-1 to TRBJ2-3, with 9 bases matching TRBD2. CDR3 length equals 16 residues. Germline V CDR1 and CDR2: DFQATT, SNEGSKA (reference sequence). V lost 3 bases and J lost 6; bases outside the gene matches: 13.

This clonotype has just a few counts. The chain links TRBV6-2 or TRBV6-3 to TRBJ1-1, with D perhaps TRBD1 (5 bases). V was pared by 6 bases and J by 6 bases, with 17 bases between. Germline CDR1 and CDR2: MNHEY and SVGEGT. The CDR3 totals 14 residues. The CDR3 protein is CASSAATRGAEAFF. The CDR3 region has the DNA TGTGCCAGCAGCGCTGCCACAAGGGGAGCTGAAGCTTTCTTT.

The chain has TRBV7-9 and TRBJ1-6; D uncertain. The CDR3 length is 13 residues. V was pared by 4 bases and J by 9 bases, with 10 bases between. Germline V gene lookup returns CDR1 SEHNR and CDR2 FQNEAQ (reference sequence). DNA of the CDR3: TGTGCCAGCAGCTGGAGCCGCCCTTCACCCCTCCACTTT. Its protein product is CASSWSRPSPLHF.

This clonotype was observed a few times. V and J are TRBV20-1 and TRBJ2-3, with 9 bases that match TRBD2. Losses at the gene ends were 6 bases for V and 6 bases for J; bases not matched to a gene: 13. Germline V gene data show CDR1 as DFQATT and CDR2 as SNEGSKA (reference sequence). This CDR3 region has 15 residues. The CDR3 here is CSAIQERGAGDTQYF. The CDR3, as DNA: TGCAGTGCCATACAAGAGCGGGGGGCCGGGGATACGCAGTATTTT.

V and J are TRBV2 and TRBJ2-7; D is undetermined. V was pared by 7 bases and J by 3 bases, with 10 bases between. The germline gives CDR1 SNHLY, CDR2 FYNNEI. CDR3 length equals 12 residues. CDR3 amino acids: CASIETLYEQYF. DNA of the CDR3: TGTGCCAGCATCGAGACCCTCTACGAGCAGTACTTC.

Only a few counts were recorded for this clonotype. This chain links TRBV19 with TRBJ2-2; TRBD1 agrees at 8 bases. The ends lost 0 bases at V and 9 bases at J; junction bases unmatched: 3. The CDR3 contains 14 residues. The germline CDR1 and CDR2 sequences are LNHDA and SQIVND (reference sequence). This CDR3 reads CASSIDRTGWELFF. For the CDR3, the DNA is TGTGCCAGTAGTATAGACAGGACAGGGTGGGAGCTGTTTTTT. The full variable domain, its missing parts supplied by reference TRBV19 and TRBJ2-2, is DGGITQSPKYLFRKEGQNVTLSCEQNLNHDAMYWYRQDPGQGLRLIYYSQIVNDFQKGDIAEGYSVSREKKESFPLTVTSAQKNPTAFYLCASSIDRTGWELFFGEGSRLTVL.

This clonotype was observed many times. The J gene is TRBJ2-3, the V gene TRBV12-3 or TRBV12-4; the D is unclear. The V gene lost 1 base and the J gene lost 2 bases, with 13 bases spanning the gap. The CDR3 contains 16 residues. As DNA, the CDR3 is TGTGCCAGCAGTTTAGTGTTGGGTCCATACACAGATACGCAGTATTTT. Translating it yields CASSLVLGPYTDTQYF.

The chain couples TRBV4-1 to TRBJ1-3, with a weak D call TRBD1 (5 bases). Germline values: CDR1 MGHRA, CDR2 YSYEKL. This CDR3 spans 17 amino acids. Trimming took off 1 base at V and 0 bases at J, with 13 bases between the two ends. The CDR3 nucleotides are TGCGCCAGCAGCCAAGCCCCCCCAGGGACCTCTGGAAACACCATATATTTT. Translating it yields CASSQAPPGTSGNTIYF.

This clonotype was seen a handful of times. The chain couples TRBV28 to TRBJ1-2, with 7 bases identical to TRBD1. The junction had 11 bases not matched to a gene; V was cut back by 7 bases and J by 6 bases. This CDR3 has 14 residues. Germline V lookup: CDR1 MDHEN, CDR2 SYDVKM. The CDR3 loop is CASTPGQRRHGYTF. The CDR3 nucleotides are TGTGCCAGCACCCCGGGACAGAGGCGCCATGGCTACACCTTC.